The entry below gives a single T cell receptor (beta chain) sequence along with its context. Its antigen is still unknown. The sample comes from a study of cytomegalovirus exposure and HLA in healthy donors. Study information: Early release data held some 79 million unique TCRs from HLA-typed donors.

The CDR3 runs to 14 residues. Trimming stripped 3 bases from V and 3 bases from J, with 11 bases between. Germline assignment: CDR1 MNHEY and CDR2 SVGAGI. Primers for the PCR totalled 60 Vbeta and 13 Jbeta. Profiling relied on immunoSEQ multiplex PCR, and the TCRdb table lists in-frame clones only, not all of them. In the table there are some 150,000 clones, approximately 80% of which are singletons. General study results and limits: Evidence from a later analysis indicated that most CMV-associated TCR beta chains looked HLA-restricted. Rare TCR sequences predominated, though certain public TCRs were found in many donors. Specificity of a few CMV-associated chains for CMV antigens was verified in vitro.

This chain uses TRBV6-5 with TRBJ1-1; D perhaps matches TRBD1 (6 bases). Sequenced material: PBMCs. The receptor's source is a woman aged 18-30 years in good health and CMV-seropositive. CDR3 loop: CASSYNRAYTEAFF. The CDR3 region has the DNA TGTGCCAGCAGTTATAACAGGGCGTACACTGAAGCTTTCTTT.